This T cell receptor beta chain was obtained from a study of OX40 agonist ivuxolimab in advanced cancers. Study at large: Males comprised 70% to 85% of the group, whose mean age was about 60 years (range 23 to 79). Three patients showed partial responses: one hepatocellular carcinoma and two cutaneous melanoma cases.

Libraries were prepared by immunoSEQ multiplex PCR; TCRdb keeps only in-frame clonotypes and omits some of them. The sample consists of roughly 86,000 clones, about 90% of them appearing once. Germline CDR1 SEHNR, CDR2 FQNEAQ (reference sequence). V was trimmed by 5 bases and J by 3 bases, leaving 15 bases between them. The CDR3 totals 15 residues. Specimen: CD4+ or CD8+ T cells sorted from blood, collected in a trial of the OX40 agonist ivuxolimab. The J gene is TRBJ2-3, the V gene TRBV7-9; possible D gene TRBD2, 6 bases. The TCR sequence derives from an adult with an advanced solid tumor such as melanoma, head and neck, liver or kidney cancer. This chain's CDR3 is CASSPPLEGTDTQYF. CDR3 sequence (DNA): TGTGCCAGCAGCCCCCCCCTGGAGGGGACAGATACGCAGTATTTT.